A single sample gave rise to the 27 T cell receptor beta chains below, sequenced in a study of vaccination effects on CD4 cells after COVID-19 (dated by TCRdb to 2022 to 2024). These receptors have no known antigen. Libraries were built with the immunoSEQ multiplex PCR assay. In TCRdb, the immuneACCESS table is reduced to in-frame sequences with V and J assigned. These tables do not hold every clone; where another copy was compared, an unresolved V gene accounts for under half, and the others remain unexplained. The sample table shows 80,000 to 95,000 clones, and 60% to 85% are seen once. The biggest ten clones account for more than 0.95% of the sample. In the ViraFEST assay, PBMC were stimulated with viral peptide pools, and TCR sequencing was then used to find antigen-specific CD4+ T cell clonotypes based on their expansion. After roughly 11 days of culture, CD4+ T cells were isolated with the EasySep CD4+ T cell isolation kit. Participants received two doses of either the BNT162b2 or the mRNA-1273 mRNA SARS-CoV-2 vaccine.

Here the sequenced sample was CD4+ T cells from PBMCs cultured with HCoV-OC43 spike peptides, taken after COVID-19 vaccination. The sample's cell subset or site label, in plain terms: HCoV-OC43 spike overlapping peptide pool stimulation. The receptors originated from a human donor who received a COVID-19 vaccine.

V gene TRBV2 combines with J gene TRBJ1-3, with D perhaps TRBD1 (5 bases). V lost 2 bases and J 1 base, leaving 12 bases between the germline ends. The CDR3 extends over 16 amino acids. Per germline, CDR1 SNHLY and CDR2 FYNNEI. The CDR3 bases are TGTGCCAGCAGTGAACTTGGGGGAACATCTGGAAACACCATATATTTT. Protein sequence: CASSELGGTSGNTIYF.

This clone was recorded only once. The chain employs TRBV18 and TRBJ1-1, with D possibly being TRBD1 (5 bases). V was shortened by 4 bases and J by 1 base, with 10 bases between the two germline ends. The CDR3 extends over 14 amino acids. The germline CDR1 and CDR2 sequences are KGHSH and LQKENI. The CDR3 DNA is TGTGCCAGCTCACGAGACAGCAAGAACACTGAAGCTTTCTTT. It translates to CASSRDSKNTEAFF.

This clone came up a few times. The V and J genes are TRBV4-3 and TRBJ2-2; D remains ambiguous. The ends were cut back, 8 bases at V and 4 bases at J, with 29 bases in the middle. The CDR3 is 19 amino acids. In germline, CDR1 is LGHNA, CDR2 YSLEER. This chain's CDR3 is CASGKFDATWGGGTGELFF. In DNA form, the CDR3 reads TGCGCCAGCGGCAAATTTGATGCGACTTGGGGTGGCGGCACCGGGGAGCTGTTTTTT.

In its sample, this clone was seen a few times. The CDR3 sequence: CASSYRVGNGYTF. The DNA for the CDR3 is TGTGCCAGCAGTTACAGGGTGGGGAATGGCTACACCTTC. V gene TRBV12-3 or TRBV12-4 combines with J gene TRBJ1-2; maybe TRBD1 (6 bases). CDR3 size: 13 residues. The V gene lost 4 bases and the J gene lost 6 bases, with 12 bases spanning the gap.

This chain connects TRBV19 to TRBJ2-5; 9 bases map to TRBD1. The CDR3 sequence is 16 residues long. In germline, CDR1 is LNHDA, CDR2 SQIVND (reference sequence). The junction had 11 bases not matched to a gene; V was cut back by 6 bases and J by 3 bases. In DNA, the CDR3 is TGTGCCAGTAGCCGCCGTTGGACAGGGGAGGAAGAGACCCAGTACTTC. It is translated as CASSRRWTGEEETQYF.

The chain recombines TRBV5-1 with TRBJ1-4, with 7 nucleotides matching TRBD1. Germline CDR1 and CDR2: SGHRS and YFSETQ. V lost 1 base and J lost 6; bases outside the gene matches: 12. There are 17 residues in the CDR3. CDR3 sequence (DNA): TGCGCCAGCAGCTTGCGGGGGACCGGGACAGTGGATGAAAAACTGTTTTTT. Protein: CASSLRGTGTVDEKLFF. Variable domain in full (rest from reference TRBV5-1 and TRBJ1-4): KAGVTQTPRYLIKTRGQQVTLSCSPISGHRSVSWYQQTPGQGLQFLFEYFSETQRNKGNFPGRFSGRQFSNSRSEMNVSTLELGDSALYLCASSLRGTGTVDEKLFFGSGTQLSVL.

This chain links TRBV28 with TRBJ2-7; 9 bases agree with TRBD1. The CDR3 totals 15 residues. CDR1 MDHEN and CDR2 SYDVKM come from the germline V gene. The V and J ends lost 6 bases and 1 base, in that order; junction bases with no gene match: 7. The CDR3 nucleotides read TGTGCCAGCAGCATCACCGGGACAGGGTCCTACGAGCAGTACGTC. As protein: CASSITGTGSYEQYV.

A few counts support this clone. V and J are TRBV2 and TRBJ1-1, with 7 bases matching TRBD1. This CDR3 has 15 residues. Germline CDR1 reads SNHLY; CDR2 reads FYNNEI. J was trimmed by 1 base and V by 5 bases; bases with no gene match: 7. The CDR3 DNA sequence: TGTGCCAGCAGTCCGACAGGGCCCTCGAACACTGAAGCTTTCTTT. Protein: CASSPTGPSNTEAFF.

V gene TRBV5-6 combines with J gene TRBJ2-5; no firm D call. CDR3 length equals 14 residues. Germline V gene lookup returns CDR1 SGHDT and CDR2 YYEEEE. V was cut by 5 bases and J by 1 base, with 12 bases left in between. The CDR3 here is CASRSTRTQETQYF. CDR3 nucleotides: TGTGCCAGCAGGTCCACCCGGACCCAAGAGACCCAGTACTTC.

The rearrangement links TRBV29-1 to TRBJ2-1, with 9 positions matching TRBD1. CDR3 length equals 14 residues. Per germline, CDR1 SQVTM and CDR2 ANQGSEA. V trimming: 7 bases; J trimming: 3 bases; junction bases outside the gene matches: 7. This CDR3 reads CSAGQGIRYNEQFF. CDR3 nucleotide sequence: TGCAGCGCCGGACAGGGGATCCGCTACAATGAGCAGTTCTTC.

The rearrangement joins TRBV28 to TRBJ1-1, with 7 positions matching TRBD1. Germline CDR1 MDHEN, CDR2 SYDVKM. The CDR3 consists of 14 residues. The V segment lost 6 bases and the J segment 2 bases; nucleotides outside the gene matches: 6. The CDR3 DNA reads TGTGCCAGCAGCTCGCACAGGGGAAACACTGAAGCTTTCTTT. Protein: CASSSHRGNTEAFF.

V gene TRBV5-8 combines with J gene TRBJ2-2; D could derive from TRBD1 or TRBD2 (5 bases each). Trimming removed 4 bases from V and 4 bases from J, with 14 bases in between. The CDR3 length is 15 residues. Looked up from germline, CDR1 is SGHTS and CDR2 is YDEGEE. CDR3 region: CASSKGDVATGELFF. The CDR3 DNA sequence: TGTGCCAGCAGCAAAGGGGACGTGGCCACCGGGGAGCTGTTTTTT.

This clone was detected only once. The V call is TRBV6-5, the J call TRBJ1-2; possible D gene TRBD1, 6 bases. The CDR3 totals 11 residues. CDR1 and CDR2 (germline): MNHEY, SVGAGI. Trimming pared 5 bases from V and 8 bases from J, leaving 9 bases between. This CDR3 is CASSQGIGYTF. CDR3 nucleotide sequence: TGTGCCAGCAGTCAGGGGATCGGCTACACCTTC.

This chain joins TRBV9 and TRBJ1-2; D perhaps matches TRBD1 (6 bases). Germline V CDR1 and CDR2: SGDLS, YYNGEE. The CDR3 sequence is 14 residues long. Trimming cost V 3 bases and J 8 bases, with 17 bases left between them. CDR3 DNA sequence: TGTGCCAGCAGCGAGATTAACAGGGAAGTCGGCTACACCTTC. This translates into CASSEINREVGYTF. Filled out from reference TRBV9 and TRBJ1-2, the complete variable domain reads DSGVTQTPKHLITATGQRVTLRCSPRSGDLSVYWYQQSLDQGLQFLIQYYNGEERAKGNILERFSAQQFPDLHSELNLSSLELGDSALYFCASSEINREVGYTFGSGTRLTVV.

The CDR3 sequence: CASRDQGGNTGELFF. The CDR3 DNA is TGTGCCAGTAGAGACCAAGGGGGGAACACCGGGGAGCTGTTTTTT. The rearrangement joins TRBV19 to TRBJ2-2; possible D gene TRBD1, 6 bases. This CDR3 region has 15 residues. V lost 6 bases, J lost 1 base, and 12 bases lay in between. CDR1 LNHDA and CDR2 SQIVND come from the germline V gene (reference sequence).

This chain's CDR3 is CASSQGFGNQPQHF. DNA of the CDR3: TGTGCCAGCAGCCAAGGGTTTGGCAATCAGCCCCAGCATTTT. The rearrangement links TRBV3-1 (or the pseudogene TRBV3-2) to TRBJ1-5; unclear D gene. The ends were cut back, 1 base at V and 2 bases at J, with 6 bases in the middle. The CDR3 has 14 amino acids. Germline lookup yields CDR1 LGHDT and CDR2 YNNKEL (reference sequence).

The chain has TRBV12-3 or TRBV12-4 and TRBJ2-1; TRBD1 aligns across 9 bases. The CDR3 runs to 13 residues. Unmatched junction bases numbered 3, after V lost 8 bases and J lost 4 bases. This CDR3 reads CASQDRGYNEQFF. As DNA, the CDR3 is TGTGCCAGCCAGGACAGGGGATACAATGAGCAGTTCTTC.

This clone was seen a handful of times. The chain uses TRBV10-3 and TRBJ1-2; 11 nucleotides line up with TRBD1. V dropped 2 bases and J dropped 4; count of bases not matched to a gene: 3. Per the germline V gene, CDR1 is ENHRY and CDR2 is SYGVKD. This CDR3 contains 15 residues. CDR3 sequence: CAISEGQGASYGYTF. In DNA, the CDR3 is TGTGCCATCAGTGAGGGACAGGGGGCAAGCTATGGCTACACCTTC.

This chain uses TRBV5-1 with TRBJ2-3; no clear D. Germline V gene data show CDR1 as SGHRS and CDR2 as YFSETQ. V shed 4 bases and J shed 5 bases, with 8 bases lying between them. CDR3 length: 12 residues. CDR3: CASSPTVDTQYF. CDR3 coding DNA: TGCGCCAGCAGCCCCACAGTAGATACGCAGTATTTT.

The V and J genes are TRBV20-1 and TRBJ2-5; D might be TRBD1 or TRBD2, each matching 6 bases. The CDR3 is made up of 14 amino acids. V lost 3 bases and J lost 2, with 13 bases in between. Germline V lookup: CDR1 DFQATT, CDR2 SNEGSKA (reference sequence). DNA for the CDR3: TGCAGTGCTAGTGACCGGGGGCGACAAGAGACCCAGTACTTC. Protein sequence: CSASDRGRQETQYF.

This chain connects TRBV5-1 to TRBJ1-2; D remains ambiguous. Trimming took 0 bases from V and 0 from J, leaving 18 bases between them. CDR3 size: 18 residues. The germline V gene has CDR1 SGHRS and CDR2 YFSETQ. The CDR3 region has the DNA TGCGCCAGCAGCTTGGGACGGTGGTCAGCGAACTCTAACTATGGCTACACCTTC. Translation gives CASSLGRWSANSNYGYTF.

CDR3: CASGYRGNGYTF. CDR3 nucleotides: TGTGCCAGCGGATACAGGGGTAATGGCTACACCTTC. The V and J genes are TRBV28 and TRBJ1-2, with 7 positions matching TRBD1. Looked up from germline, CDR1 is MDHEN and CDR2 is SYDVKM. With 8 bases clipped from V and 6 bases from J, the junction kept 6 bases outside the gene matches. The CDR3 runs 12 residues.

This clone occurred once. The chain recombines TRBV5-1 with TRBJ2-3; D call uncertain. The CDR3 totals 15 residues. The V gene's germline CDR1 is SGHRS and CDR2 YFSETQ. Trimming removed 4 bases at V and 5 bases at J, with 17 bases between. CDR3 region: CASSPPKPVGDTQYF. The CDR3 DNA is TGCGCCAGCAGCCCTCCGAAGCCGGTCGGAGATACGCAGTATTTT.

The gene calls are TRBV14 and TRBJ2-4; D not resolved. V was cut by 1 base and J by 1 base, with 5 bases left in between. Looked up from germline, CDR1 is SGHDN and CDR2 is FVKESK. The CDR3 covers 14 residues. The CDR3 reads CASSQVGAKNIQYF. The CDR3 DNA sequence: TGTGCCAGCAGCCAAGTGGGGGCCAAAAACATTCAGTACTTC.

This chain links TRBV6-6 with TRBJ1-3; unclear D gene. Germline CDR1 and CDR2: MNHNY and SVGAGI (reference sequence). The CDR3 is 14 amino acids. V was cut by 2 bases and J by 4 bases, with 9 bases left in between. The CDR3 is CASSYALSGNTIYF. In nucleotides, the CDR3 is TGTGCCAGCAGTTACGCCCTTTCGGGAAACACCATATATTTT.

The J gene is TRBJ2-2, the V gene TRBV15; TRBD1 matches 7 bases. The CDR3 contains 14 residues. Germline V CDR1 and CDR2: LNHNV, YYDKDF (reference sequence). V dropped 9 bases and J dropped 2; count of bases not matched to a gene: 6. The chain's CDR3 is CATTRDSNTGELFF. As DNA, the CDR3 is TGTGCCACGACCCGGGACAGTAACACCGGGGAGCTGTTTTTT.

This clone has just a few counts. The chain couples TRBV24-1 to TRBJ2-2, with 7 bases aligning to TRBD2. The length of the CDR3 is 14 residues. The V gene's germline CDR1 is KGHDR and CDR2 SFDVKD. The V segment lost 3 bases and the J segment 10 bases; nucleotides outside the gene matches: 7. CDR3 in DNA: TGTGCCACCAGTGATCGGGGAAGCGGGGAGGAGCTGTTTTTT. Its protein is CATSDRGSGEELFF.